These T cell receptor beta chains were read from a single sample in a study of molecular identifiers for immune sequencing clone quantification. TCRdb called the PCR reads again in MiXCR, with one record for every CDR3 protein. The sample carries over 600,000 distinct CDR3 sequences, nearly 20% recorded once. The sequencing sample was made of naive CD8+ T cells from blood, with Jurkat cell RNA spiked in. These receptors were obtained from a human donor in good health. Some libraries in this study had Jurkat cell RNA spiked in. The CDR3 runs from the conserved cysteine through the conserved F or W. A D gene is named only where the DNA matches it firmly. The size field is filled for only some rows; it gives once, few, many or a size class.

V	size	D	J	CDR3	DNA
TRBV19	NA	NA	TRBJ1-5	CASSQGIQPPHF	TGTGCCAGTAGCCAGGGGATACAGCCCCCGCATTTT
TRBV6-2/TRBV6-3	many	NA	TRBJ1-1	CASSYSALPGAFF	TGTGCCAGCAGTTACTCGGCCTTACCTGGAGCTTTCTTT
TRBV7-9	many	NA	TRBJ2-5	CASSLVGNDETQYF	TGTGCCAGCAGCTTAGTCGGGAACGACGAGACCCAGTACTTC
TRBV27	many	NA	TRBJ1-5	CASSPLNQPQHF	TGTGCCAGCAGTCCTCTCAATCAGCCCCAGCATTTT
TRBV20-1	NA	NA	TRBJ2-1	CSARDGQVSYNEQFF	TGCAGTGCTAGAGATGGCCAGGTCTCCTACAATGAGCAGTTCTTC
TRBV18	NA	NA	TRBJ1-4	CASSESVELTNEKLFF	TGTGCCAGCTCAGAATCGGTGGAGTTAACTAATGAAAAACTGTTTTTT
TRBV5-6	many	NA	TRBJ1-1	CATTLEGNTEAFF	TGTGCCACCACCCTGGAGGGAAACACTGAAGCTTTCTTT
TRBV27	few	TRBD1	TRBJ2-7	CASSRDRASGEQYF	TGTGCCAGCAGTCGGGACAGGGCTTCGGGTGAGCAGTACTTC
TRBV5-1	few	NA	TRBJ2-7	CASSPVMGIEQYF	TGCGCCAGCAGCCCCGTAATGGGTATCGAGCAGTACTTC
TRBV28	many	NA	TRBJ1-2	CASSLRAGTSNYGYTF	TGTGCCAGCAGTTTGAGGGCAGGGACTAGTAACTATGGCTACACCTTC
TRBV6-2/TRBV6-3	many	TRBD1	TRBJ1-1	CASAISRQGVNTEAFF	TGTGCCAGCGCTATCTCCCGACAGGGAGTGAACACTGAAGCTTTCTTT
TRBV4-3	many	NA	TRBJ2-3	CASSQAGAQGYADTQYF	TGCGCCAGCAGCCAAGCAGGAGCCCAGGGGTATGCAGATACGCAGTATTTT
TRBV10-2	many	TRBD1	TRBJ1-5	CASSWDSGNQPQHF	TGCGCCAGCAGTTGGGACAGCGGCAATCAGCCCCAGCATTTT
TRBV2	NA	NA	TRBJ2-1	CASSPEDSRQFF	TGTGCCAGCAGCCCCGAGGACTCCCGGCAGTTCTTC
TRBV7-9	many	TRBD2	TRBJ2-5	CASTLYKGTSGREETQYF	TGTGCCAGCACCCTCTACAAAGGGACTAGCGGGAGGGAAGAGACCCAGTACTTC
TRBV9	NA	TRBD2	TRBJ2-1	CASGASTSGAYNEQLF	TGTGCCAGCGGCGCTTCCACTAGCGGAGCCTACAATGAGCAGCTCTTC
TRBV29-1	NA	NA	TRBJ2-1	CSVEEIGNEQFF	TGCAGCGTTGAAGAAATTGGCAATGAGCAGTTCTTC
TRBV2	NA	NA	TRBJ1-1	CASGLSANTEAFF	TGTGCCAGCGGTTTGTCCGCGAACACTGAAGCTTTCTTT
TRBV19	NA	NA	TRBJ2-2	CASSINLGGELFF	TGTGCCAGTAGTATAAACCTTGGCGGGGAGCTGTTTTTT
TRBV2	few	NA	TRBJ2-2	CASSERTTNTGELFF	TGTGCCAGCAGTGAGCGGACTACCAACACCGGGGAGCTGTTTTTT
TRBV11-2	many	NA	TRBJ2-7	CASSLGAGWEQYF	TGTGCCAGCAGCTTAGGCGCGGGGTGGGAGCAGTACTTC
TRBV20-1	many	TRBD2	TRBJ2-2	CSARGTGTSGRWTTGELFF	TGCAGTGCTAGAGGGACCGGGACTAGCGGGAGATGGACCACCGGGGAGCTGTTTTTT
TRBV7-9	many	NA	TRBJ2-1	CASSSSTQGWSEQFF	TGTGCCAGCAGCTCCTCCACACAGGGTTGGAGTGAGCAGTTCTTC
TRBV20-1	few	NA	TRBJ2-7	CSARDLASDLREQYF	TGCAGTGCTAGAGATCTGGCTAGTGACTTGAGGGAGCAGTACTTC
TRBV11-2	NA	NA	TRBJ2-1	CASTPGTEQFF	TGTGCCAGCACCCCTGGAACTGAGCAGTTCTTC
TRBV2	NA	NA	TRBJ2-4	CASKIRTAIRTGEDIQYF	TGTGCCAGTAAGATTCGGACTGCAATACGAACGGGGGAAGACATTCAGTACTTC
TRBV6-6	NA	NA	TRBJ2-7	CASCPGQLGEQYF	TGTGCCAGCTGCCCAGGACAGCTAGGGGAGCAGTACTTC
TRBV20-1	few	TRBD1	TRBJ1-2	CSARDFPTGLKDYGYTF	TGCAGTGCTAGAGATTTTCCGACAGGGCTTAAGGACTATGGCTACACCTTC
TRBV13	many	TRBD2	TRBJ2-3	CASSSPSIGGGASPPDTQYF	TGTGCCAGCAGCTCTCCCTCCATCGGCGGGGGGGCCTCTCCCCCCGATACGCAGTATTTT
TRBV5-5	many	NA	TRBJ1-1	CASSLSGRPRYDTEAFF	TGTGCCAGCAGCTTATCCGGCCGCCCAAGGTACGACACTGAAGCTTTCTTT
TRBV12-3/TRBV12-4	NA	NA	TRBJ2-5	CASSLRQDQETQYF	TGTGCCAGCAGTTTACGTCAGGATCAAGAGACCCAGTACTTC
TRBV7-2	many	TRBD2	TRBJ2-7	CASSETSGRYAPYEQYF	TGTGCCAGCAGCGAGACTAGCGGGAGGTACGCTCCCTACGAGCAGTACTTC
TRBV6-5	few	NA	TRBJ2-3	CASSYSRVGGSTDTQYF	TGTGCCAGCAGTTACTCGAGGGTCGGGGGAAGCACAGATACGCAGTATTTT
TRBV9	many	TRBD2	TRBJ2-2	CASSGRLAGYTGELFF	TGTGCCAGCAGCGGACGACTAGCGGGGTACACCGGGGAGCTGTTTTTT
TRBV25-1	few	NA	TRBJ1-3	CASSEYGYDVSGNTIYF	TGTGCCAGCAGTGAATATGGTTACGATGTTTCTGGAAACACCATATATTTT
TRBV13	many	NA	TRBJ1-1	CASSGSWNTEAFF	TGTGCCAGCAGCGGCAGCTGGAACACTGAAGCTTTCTTT
TRBV2	once	NA	TRBJ1-2	CASTLGYGHTF	TGTGCCAGCACTTTGGGGTATGGCCACACCTTC
TRBV4-3	many	NA	TRBJ2-3	CASSQDLQGILSDTQYF	TGCGCCAGCAGCCAAGACCTGCAGGGGATCTTATCAGATACGCAGTATTTT
TRBV30	NA	NA	TRBJ1-3	CAWGTGNTIYF	TGTGCCTGGGGTACTGGAAACACCATATATTTT
TRBV12-3/TRBV12-4	many	NA	TRBJ2-3	CASSLEGTPFPTDTQYF	TGTGCCAGCAGTTTAGAGGGGACGCCCTTCCCCACAGATACGCAGTATTTT
TRBV7-9	many	TRBD1	TRBJ2-7	CASSSWDSPYEQYF	TGTGCCAGCAGCTCCTGGGACAGTCCCTACGAGCAGTACTTC
TRBV4-1	many	NA	TRBJ2-1	CASSQEGGSVGEQFF	TGCGCCAGCAGCCAAGAAGGTGGGTCCGTGGGTGAGCAGTTCTTC
TRBV19	few	NA	TRBJ1-2	CASTYGTTNYGYTF	TGTGCCAGTACATATGGGACAACTAACTATGGCTACACCTTC
TRBV15	few	NA	TRBJ2-7	CATSRVAGGEQYF	TGTGCCACCAGCAGAGTAGCCGGGGGCGAGCAGTACTTC
TRBV16	few	NA	TRBJ2-1	CASSGATYEQFF	TGTGCCAGCAGCGGGGCGACGTATGAGCAGTTCTTC
TRBV5-5	many	NA	TRBJ2-3	CASSSPDPSTDTQYF	TGTGCCAGCAGCTCCCCGGACCCAAGCACAGATACGCAGTATTTT
TRBV3-1	many	NA	TRBJ2-3	CASSLTSPLTDTQYF	TGTGCCAGCAGCCTCACGTCCCCCCTCACAGATACGCAGTATTTT
TRBV4-2	many	NA	TRBJ2-7	CASSQGGTGRLEQYF	TGTGCCAGCAGCCAAGGGGGAACAGGGAGGTTGGAGCAGTACTTC
TRBV9	NA	NA	TRBJ2-3	CASSVGVATDTQYF	TGTGCCAGCAGCGTAGGGGTCGCAACAGATACGCAGTATTTT
TRBV5-5	many	NA	TRBJ2-2	CASSLERGLGTGELFF	TGTGCCAGCAGCTTGGAGAGGGGGTTAGGCACCGGGGAGCTGTTTTTT
TRBV7-9	many	TRBD2	TRBJ2-7	CASSSRLAVEQYF	TGTGCCAGCAGCTCCCGACTAGCGGTCGAGCAGTACTTC
TRBV10-3	many	NA	TRBJ2-7	CAISEGEGISYEQYF	TGTGCCATCAGTGAGGGTGAAGGGATTTCCTACGAGCAGTACTTC
TRBV13	many	TRBD2	TRBJ2-5	CASSPGLAGAETQYF	TGTGCCAGCAGCCCGGGACTAGCGGGGGCTGAGACCCAGTACTTC
TRBV12-3/TRBV12-4	NA	NA	TRBJ2-7	CASSLSGPCEQYF	TGTGCCAGCAGTTTATCTGGGCCGTGCGAGCAGTACTTC